Below are 28 T cell receptor beta chains sequenced from a single sample in a study of shared clonotypes between healthy human individuals. Sequenced by immunoSEQ multiplex PCR; TCRdb stores in-frame clones only, minus some. Of 400,000 to 600,000 clones listed, approximately 79% were seen once; the top ten hold under 15%. The source material was PBMCs. These receptors originate from a woman aged 40 to 50 in good health. Some clones in this sample may be carry-over from other donors' samples.

This clone was detected only a few times. The chain is built from TRBV5-8 and TRBJ2-3; D gene unclear. Trimming left V 0 bases short and J 2 bases short, with 4 bases between. This CDR3 comprises 13 residues. Germline values: CDR1 SGHTS, CDR2 YDEGEE. The CDR3 nucleotides read TGTGCCAGCAGCTTGGTCGACACAGATACGCAGTATTTT. Translating gives CASSLVDTDTQYF.

Only a few counts were recorded for this clone. The CDR3 bases are TGTGCCAGCAGTTCGGGAAGCTTGAAAAAGGGACACCAAGTCCTCTACGAGCAGTACTTC. It encodes CASSSGSLKKGHQVLYEQYF. V is TRBV28 and J is TRBJ2-7; tentative D call: TRBD1 (6 bases). CDR1 and CDR2 from the germline V gene are MDHEN and SYDVKM. V gave up 4 bases and J gave up 3 bases, with 31 bases separating them. The CDR3 sequence is 20 residues long.

V usage is TRBV7-2 and J usage is TRBJ2-4; D remains unclear. CDR1 SGHTA and CDR2 FQGNSA come from the germline V gene. CDR3 size: 17 residues. Trimming pared 1 base from V and 5 bases from J, leaving 18 bases between. This chain's CDR3 is CASSLGGATNRENIQYF. Here the CDR3 DNA reads TGTGCCAGCAGCTTAGGAGGCGCGACGAATAGAGAAAACATTCAGTACTTC.

This clone was seen only once. The chain uses TRBV7-9 and TRBJ1-6; 8 bases are shared with TRBD1. Germline V gene data show CDR1 as SEHNR and CDR2 as FQNEAQ (reference sequence). With 5 bases clipped from V and 7 bases from J, the junction kept 7 bases outside the gene matches. This CDR3 is built from 15 residues. DNA for the CDR3: TGTGCCAGCAGCGAAGGGACAGGAAGAAATTCACCCCTCCACTTT. Its translation is CASSEGTGRNSPLHF.

The chain recombines TRBV5-1 with TRBJ2-7, with D perhaps being TRBD1 or TRBD2 (6 bases each). The length of the CDR3 is 15 residues. Germline V gives CDR1 SGHRS, CDR2 YFSETQ. Trimming pared 4 bases from V and 6 bases from J, leaving 20 bases between. Here the CDR3 DNA reads TGCGCCAGCAGCCAGGGGCAGTGGAGGGGTGGCGAGCAGTACTTC. Translated: CASSQGQWRGGEQYF.

The chain's CDR3 is CASSYSPGYGYTF. Here the CDR3 DNA reads TGTGCCAGCAGTTACTCTCCGGGTTATGGCTACACCTTC. V and J are TRBV6-5 and TRBJ1-2, with D uncertain. This CDR3 has 13 residues. V was clipped by 0 bases and J by 5 bases, with 7 bases between them. The germline V gene has CDR1 MNHEY and CDR2 SVGAGI.

The J gene is TRBJ2-7, the V gene TRBV19; 7 bases agree with TRBD2. Germline CDR1 is LNHDA and CDR2 is SQIVND (reference sequence). The V segment lost 9 bases and the J segment 6 bases; nucleotides outside the gene matches: 17. The CDR3 extends over 15 amino acids. In DNA, the CDR3 is TGTGCCAGCACAGCGGGGACTTTCATGGGCTCCGAGCAGTACTTC. It is translated as CASTAGTFMGSEQYF.

V usage is TRBV29-1 and J usage is TRBJ1-1, with D hard to call. CDR1 is SQVTM and CDR2 is ANQGSEA in the germline V gene. The CDR3 runs to 13 residues. The V end lost 8 bases, the J end lost 1 base, and 14 bases lay between the germline ends. DNA for the CDR3: TGCAGCTCTCATCTGGTGGGGAACACTGAAGCTTTCTTT. It translates to CSSHLVGNTEAFF.

The table lists this clone with a count of one. This chain connects TRBV6-5 to TRBJ1-5; D is unresolved. Per germline, CDR1 MNHEY and CDR2 SVGAGI. The CDR3 covers 15 residues. V was trimmed by 5 bases and J by 0 bases, leaving 11 bases between them. The chain's CDR3 is CASSKSTYSNQPQHF. CDR3 nucleotides: TGTGCCAGCAGTAAAAGCACTTATAGCAATCAGCCCCAGCATTTT.

This clone was recorded at least ten times. The same CDR3 can be traced to other DNA sequences in this sample. The chain is built from TRBV4-2 and TRBJ1-2; tentatively, D is TRBD1 (5 bases). The germline V gene has CDR1 LGHNA and CDR2 YNFKEQ. This CDR3 spans 17 amino acids. The V end was cut by 1 base, the J end by 2 bases, with 17 bases between. Here the CDR3 DNA reads TGTGCCAGCAGCCAAGGTGGAGGGGAAGGAAAAAACTATGGCTACACCTTC. Translation gives CASSQGGGEGKNYGYTF.

Only a few counts were recorded for this clone. The V and J genes are TRBV7-8 and TRBJ2-3; D unclear. The V gene's germline CDR1 is SGHVS and CDR2 FQNEAQ. V lost 3 bases and J 6 bases, leaving 16 bases between the germline ends. The CDR3 runs 15 residues. DNA of the CDR3: TGTGCCAGCAGCTTCTCCCCAACCGCAGCGGATACGCAGTATTTT. This translates into CASSFSPTAADTQYF.

CDR3 DNA: TGTGCCAGCAGTTACTCGAGGCTAGAAGGGGTTGGTACGCAGTATTTT. Protein: CASSYSRLEGVGTQYF. V gene TRBV6-5 combines with J gene TRBJ2-3; possibly TRBD1 for D (5 bases). In germline, CDR1 is MNHEY, CDR2 SVGAGI. This CDR3 is 16 amino acids long. Trimming left V 0 bases short and J 8 bases short, with 18 bases between.

V and J are TRBV6-1 and TRBJ2-5; 7 bases are a match to TRBD2. J lost 2 bases, V lost 0 bases, and 6 bases had no gene match. The germline CDR1 and CDR2 sequences are MNHNS and SASEGT. CDR3 length: 16 amino acids. The CDR3 loop reads CASSEAPPGLQETQYF. In DNA form, the CDR3 reads TGTGCCAGCAGTGAAGCACCTCCGGGACTACAAGAGACCCAGTACTTC.

This clone has only one observation. The chain is built from TRBV7-2 and TRBJ2-2; weak D call: TRBD2 (6 bases). The CDR3 totals 16 residues. Germline lookup yields CDR1 SGHTA and CDR2 FQGNSA. Trimming took off 2 bases at V and 5 bases at J, with 15 bases between the two ends. CDR3 residues: CASSLSGQSGTGELFF. CDR3 DNA: TGTGCCAGCAGCTTAAGCGGGCAGTCTGGGACCGGGGAGCTGTTTTTT.

As to this clone: The sample carries other DNA sequences with the same CDR3. The rearrangement uses TRBV6-1 and TRBJ2-1; no reliable D call. This CDR3 is built from 13 residues. V was cut by 0 bases and J by 4 bases, with 4 bases left in between. Germline CDR1 MNHNS, CDR2 SASEGT. CDR3 loop: CASSEASYNEQFF. Written as DNA, the CDR3 is TGTGCCAGCAGTGAAGCCAGTTACAATGAGCAGTTCTTC.

This chain joins TRBV19 and TRBJ2-7; 8 nucleotides align to TRBD2. CDR1 and CDR2 from the germline V gene are LNHDA and SQIVND (reference sequence). This CDR3 has 15 amino acids. With V trimmed by 5 bases and J by 3 bases, 9 bases remained unmatched. CDR3 protein: CASSAGRDGHYEQYF. In nucleotides, the CDR3 is TGTGCCAGTAGTGCCGGGAGGGACGGTCACTACGAGCAGTACTTC.

This clone appeared once. The chain recombines TRBV4-1 with TRBJ2-3, with D possibly matching TRBD2 (7 bases). Looked up from germline, CDR1 is MGHRA and CDR2 is YSYEKL. The CDR3 totals 17 residues. The V end was cut by 1 base, the J end by 3 bases, with 17 bases between. The CDR3 DNA follows: TGCGCCAGCAGCCAAGGGAGGACTAGGGGGGTAACAGATACGCAGTATTTT. It translates to CASSQGRTRGVTDTQYF.

The rearrangement joins TRBV2 to TRBJ2-6, with D unresolved. Trimming cost V 7 bases and J 4 bases, with 8 bases left between them. Germline assignment: CDR1 SNHLY and CDR2 FYNNEI. The CDR3 is 13 residues long. CDR3 sequence (DNA): TGTGCCAGCATCGAAACCGGGGCCAACGTCCTGACTTTC. This encodes CASIETGANVLTF.

The chain has TRBV9 and TRBJ1-1; the match to TRBD1 covers 7 bases. CDR1 and CDR2 (germline): SGDLS, YYNGEE. The CDR3 is made up of 15 amino acids. After removal of 1 base from V and 3 bases from J, the junction contained 6 bases not matched to a gene. The CDR3 here is CASSVQGGLDTEAFF. In nucleotides, the CDR3 is TGTGCCAGCAGCGTACAGGGGGGTTTGGACACTGAAGCTTTCTTT.

V and J are TRBV7-9 and TRBJ2-3, with 8 positions matching TRBD2. V was clipped by 5 bases and J by 3 bases; unmatched bases: 10. The CDR3 has 16 residues. Per the germline V gene, CDR1 is SEHNR and CDR2 is FQNEAQ (reference sequence). The CDR3 here is CASSLKRETWTDTQYF. In nucleotides, the CDR3 is TGTGCCAGCAGCCTAAAGCGGGAGACCTGGACAGATACGCAGTATTTT.

The chain uses TRBV27 and TRBJ2-7; 7 bases align to TRBD1. With V trimmed by 3 bases and J by 0 bases, 5 bases remained unmatched. This CDR3 comprises 15 residues. Germline CDR1 reads MNHEY; CDR2 reads SMNVEV (reference sequence). CDR3 bases: TGTGCCAGCAGTTTTCGGGCAGGGGGCTCCTACGAGCAGTACTTC. Translated: CASSFRAGGSYEQYF.

V gene TRBV2 combines with J gene TRBJ1-4; 7 bases match TRBD1. CDR1 and CDR2 from the germline V gene are SNHLY and FYNNEI. With 10 bases clipped from V and 5 bases from J, the junction kept 7 bases outside the gene matches. This CDR3 contains 13 residues. The CDR3 is CATGRGSNEKLFF. The CDR3 region has the DNA TGTGCCACTGGCAGGGGGAGCAATGAAAAACTGTTTTTT.

The gene calls are TRBV19 and TRBJ2-4; 11 positions agree with TRBD2. The CDR3 consists of 17 residues. The trim removed 5 bases at V and 0 bases at J, leaving 6 bases unmatched. CDR1 is LNHDA and CDR2 is SQIVND in the germline V gene (reference sequence). The CDR3 loop is CASSEIAGGSAKNIQYF. Here the CDR3 DNA reads TGTGCCAGTAGTGAAATAGCGGGAGGGTCAGCCAAAAACATTCAGTACTTC.

For the CDR3, the DNA is TGCGCCAGCAGCCAAGTTCGGGACAGGGACGAGCAGTACTTC. Its translation: CASSQVRDRDEQYF. The rearrangement joins TRBV4-1 to TRBJ2-7; 9 bases map to TRBD1. This CDR3 has 14 amino acids. Germline V gene data show CDR1 as MGHRA and CDR2 as YSYEKL. The junction had 3 bases not matched to a gene; V was cut back by 1 base and J by 5 bases.

V gene TRBV18 combines with J gene TRBJ2-1; 12 bases fit TRBD1. V lost 0 bases and J lost 7; bases outside the gene matches: 1. Germline CDR1 is KGHSH and CDR2 is LQKENI. CDR3 length: 15 residues. CDR3 DNA sequence: TGTGCCAGCTCACCACCGGGACAGGGGGCGAATGAGCAGTTCTTC. Its translation is CASSPPGQGANEQFF.

This chain links TRBV7-8 with TRBJ1-2, with a weak D call TRBD1 (5 bases). The length of the CDR3 is 14 residues. The germline CDR1 and CDR2 sequences are SGHVS and FQNEAQ. V was shortened by 3 bases and J by 0 bases, with 8 bases between the two germline ends. For the CDR3, the DNA is TGTGCCAGCAGCTTCGACAGAGCTAACTATGGCTACACCTTC. This translates into CASSFDRANYGYTF.

This clone was counted once. The gene calls are TRBV5-1 and TRBJ2-1; 12 positions agree with TRBD2. There are 15 residues in the CDR3. The trim removed 0 bases at V and 8 bases at J, leaving 3 bases unmatched. Per germline, CDR1 SGHRS and CDR2 YFSETQ. CDR3 nucleotides: TGCGCCAGCAGCTTGGGGACTAGCGGGGTCGATGAGCAGTTCTTC. It translates to CASSLGTSGVDEQFF.

This clone was recorded once. This chain joins TRBV6-5 and TRBJ2-1; D not resolved. The CDR3 is 14 amino acids. The V gene lost 0 bases and the J gene lost 8 bases, with 11 bases spanning the gap. Per germline, CDR1 MNHEY and CDR2 SVGAGI. The CDR3 reads CASSYSRLSYEQFF. The DNA of the CDR3 is TGTGCCAGCAGTTACTCCCGACTTTCCTATGAGCAGTTCTTC.